These 32 T cell receptor beta chains were all obtained from the same sample, sequenced in a study of PD-L1 blockade in urothelial cancer. Sequencing was performed with immunoSEQ multiplex PCR; in TCRdb, only in-frame clones are kept and a portion is missing. This repertoire shows under 55,000 clones, around 82% found once; its top ten account for approximately 6%. This material consisted of PBMCs, taken around atezolizumab (anti-PD-L1) treatment. These receptors originate from a man aged 35 to 55 with urothelial cancer.

This chain links TRBV5-6 with TRBJ1-4, with a weak D call TRBD1 (6 bases). The ends were cut back, 2 bases at V and 8 bases at J, with 13 bases in the middle. This CDR3 spans 14 amino acids. CDR1 and CDR2 from the germline V gene are SGHDT and YYEEEE. As DNA, the CDR3 is TGTGCCAGCAGCTTCAGGGATAGGGGGGAAAAACTGTTTTTT. Its translation is CASSFRDRGEKLFF.

The rearrangement links TRBV28 to TRBJ1-3; D gene unclear. V was clipped by 6 bases and J by 3 bases, with 18 bases between them. Germline V gene data show CDR1 as MDHEN and CDR2 as SYDVKM. The CDR3 extends over 16 amino acids. The CDR3 loop reads CASSLTEMLLGNTIYF. In nucleotides, the CDR3 is TGTGCCAGCAGCTTAACAGAGATGCTTCTTGGAAACACCATATATTTT.

The chain couples TRBV2 to TRBJ2-2, with TRBD2 matching 8 bases. In germline, CDR1 is SNHLY, CDR2 FYNNEI. Losses at the gene ends were 8 bases for V and 4 bases for J; bases not matched to a gene: 6. The CDR3 is made up of 14 amino acids. CDR3 sequence (DNA): TGTGCCAGCGGGAGCGGGAGTAGCACCGGGGAGCTGTTTTTT. Its protein product is CASGSGSSTGELFF.

The V call is TRBV9, the J call TRBJ2-3, with D possibly TRBD2 on 7 matching bases. CDR3 length: 17 amino acids. Per the germline V gene, CDR1 is SGDLS and CDR2 is YYNGEE. V was trimmed by 3 bases and J by 3 bases, leaving 20 bases between them. CDR3 residues: CASSEARLGGDTDTQYF. The DNA of the CDR3 is TGTGCCAGCAGCGAGGCCCGGCTAGGGGGGGATACAGATACGCAGTATTTT.

The count of this clone is one. The rearrangement links TRBV30 to TRBJ2-7; possibly TRBD2 for D (6 bases). CDR1 is GTSNPN, CDR2 SVGIG, per germline (reference sequence). V lost 2 bases and J 3 bases, leaving 11 bases between the germline ends. There are 13 residues in the CDR3. Here the CDR3 DNA reads TGTGCCTGGAGTCACGGGACTCTCTACGAGCAGTACTTC. It yields the protein CAWSHGTLYEQYF.

The genes are TRBV4-2 and TRBJ2-4; tentative D call: TRBD1 (6 bases). Germline CDR1 reads LGHNA; CDR2 reads YNFKEQ. The CDR3 contains 15 residues. V gave up 2 bases and J gave up 6 bases, with 14 bases separating them. CDR3 loop: CASSQLTGTGNIQYF. The CDR3 DNA reads as TGTGCCAGCAGCCAACTTACAGGGACGGGAAACATTCAGTACTTC.

This clone has more than one count but fewer than ten. The V gene is TRBV27, the J gene TRBJ1-1, with D perhaps TRBD1 (6 bases). The germline V gene encodes CDR1 MNHEY and CDR2 SMNVEV (reference sequence). The CDR3 length is 14 residues. With 2 bases removed from V and 0 bases from J, the gap between germline ends came to 7 bases. CDR3 nucleotide sequence: TGTGCCAGCAGTTTAACAGGGCTGAACACTGAAGCTTTCTTT. It translates to CASSLTGLNTEAFF.

V and J are TRBV28 and TRBJ1-3; maybe TRBD1 (6 bases). The ends were cut back, 7 bases at V and 5 bases at J, with 15 bases in the middle. The length of the CDR3 is 14 residues. Per the germline V gene, CDR1 is MDHEN and CDR2 is SYDVKM. CDR3 nucleotide sequence: TGTGCCAGCATCGGGGGGGCTATGAGAAACACCATATATTTT. The encoded protein is CASIGGAMRNTIYF.

The chain couples TRBV5-4 to TRBJ2-7; no clear D gene. Germline V lookup: CDR1 SGHNT, CDR2 YYREEE (reference sequence). The CDR3 runs 16 residues. Trimming shortened V by 1 base and J by 2 bases, and 16 bases separated the two germline ends. The CDR3 coding sequence is TGTGCCAGCAGCTTGTGGCGCGGCGGAGCAACCTACGAGCAGTACTTC. It specifies CASSLWRGGATYEQYF.

J is TRBJ1-2 and V is TRBV27; D is perhaps TRBD1 (5 bases). V lost 4 bases and J 2 bases, leaving 11 bases between the germline ends. Germline CDR1 reads MNHEY; CDR2 reads SMNVEV (reference sequence). The CDR3 runs 14 residues. CDR3 nucleotides: TGTGCCAGCAGTTACCTGGCAGGGAACTATGGCTACACCTTC. It codes for CASSYLAGNYGYTF.

This clone was detected a few times. This chain joins TRBV28 and TRBJ2-1; 7 nucleotides line up with TRBD1. Germline-derived CDR1 and CDR2 are MDHEN and SYDVKM. The CDR3 extends over 15 amino acids. V was pared by 7 bases and J by 3 bases, with 9 bases of the junction left unmatched. CDR3 DNA sequence: TGTGCCAGCACCCTCCGGGACAGAGACTACAATGAGCAGTTCTTC. It specifies CASTLRDRDYNEQFF.

V is TRBV7-9 and J is TRBJ2-7; 8 bases line up with TRBD2. After removal of 5 bases from V and 0 bases from J, the junction contained 6 bases not matched to a gene. Germline CDR1 SEHNR, CDR2 FQNEAQ (reference sequence). The CDR3 is 15 residues long. The CDR3 is CASSENSGTSYEQYF. The CDR3 bases are TGTGCCAGCAGCGAAAATAGCGGGACCTCCTACGAGCAGTACTTC.

CDR3 DNA: TGTGCCAGCAGCCAATCCCGGGACAGTACGCAGTATTTT. Amino acid sequence: CASSQSRDSTQYF. The gene calls are TRBV14 and TRBJ2-3, with 7 bases matching TRBD1. J gave up 8 bases and V 2 bases, and 4 bases lay outside the gene matches. Germline CDR1 reads SGHDN; CDR2 reads FVKESK. This CDR3 is 13 amino acids long.

The gene calls are TRBV30 and TRBJ2-3; 9 nucleotides align to TRBD2. Losses at the gene ends were 4 bases for V and 8 bases for J; bases not matched to a gene: 7. The germline V gene encodes CDR1 GTSNPN and CDR2 SVGIG (reference sequence). This CDR3 has 13 residues. DNA for the CDR3: TGTGCCTGGATGGGGGCGGGAGGGGGTACGCAGTATTTT. Encoded protein: CAWMGAGGGTQYF.

The rearrangement uses TRBV11-3 and TRBJ2-1, with unresolved D. V was shortened by 2 bases and J by 6 bases, with 8 bases between the two germline ends. The CDR3 contains 13 residues. Germline assignment: CDR1 SGHNT and CDR2 YENEEA. This chain's CDR3 is CASSLFPGNEQFF. The CDR3 DNA sequence: TGTGCCAGCAGCTTATTCCCGGGCAATGAGCAGTTCTTC.

V is TRBV6-5 and J is TRBJ1-1, with 9 bases fitting TRBD1. The CDR3 extends over 14 amino acids. Per the germline V gene, CDR1 is MNHEY and CDR2 is SVGAGI. The ends lost 6 bases at V and 0 bases at J; junction bases unmatched: 2. CDR3 in DNA: TGTGCCAGCAGGGGACAGGGCCTGAACACTGAAGCTTTCTTT. Amino acids: CASRGQGLNTEAFF.

The gene calls are TRBV2 and TRBJ1-1; possible D gene TRBD1, 6 bases. Deletions cut 4 bases from V and 1 base from J, with 10 bases between. The germline V gene has CDR1 SNHLY and CDR2 FYNNEI. There are 14 residues in the CDR3. The CDR3: CASSVDRWNTEAFF. In nucleotides, the CDR3 is TGTGCCAGCAGTGTAGACAGGTGGAACACTGAAGCTTTCTTT.

The genes are TRBV12-5 and TRBJ2-2; TRBD2 agrees at 12 bases. CDR1 and CDR2 (germline): LGHNT, FRNRAP. This CDR3 has 16 amino acids. V lost 5 bases to trimming and J lost 6 bases; unmatched junction nucleotides: 7. The CDR3 here is CASGRTSGTRAGELFF. The CDR3, as DNA: TGTGCTAGTGGTCGGACTAGCGGGACTAGGGCCGGGGAGCTGTTTTTT.

The chain joins TRBV20-1 to TRBJ2-7; no reliable D call. V lost 3 bases to trimming and J lost 6 bases, with 9 bases between them. The CDR3 is 11 residues long. CDR1 DFQATT and CDR2 SNEGSKA come from the germline V gene (reference sequence). The chain's CDR3 is CSASPTREQYF. As DNA, the CDR3 is TGCAGTGCTAGCCCGACACGCGAGCAGTACTTC.

This chain links TRBV5-4 with TRBJ2-7, with 12 positions matching TRBD1. The CDR3 spans 15 residues. Germline V gene sequence: CDR1 SGHNT, CDR2 YYREEE (reference sequence). J gave up 4 bases and V 4 bases, and 6 bases lay outside the gene matches. CDR3 in DNA: TGTGCCAGCAGCCGGGACAGGGGGCTGGGATACGAGCAGTACTTC. It translates to CASSRDRGLGYEQYF.

The rearrangement links TRBV23-1 to TRBJ2-7, with 9 bases lining up with TRBD1. TRBV23-1 has ORF status, its function being uncertain. This CDR3 region has 14 residues. V lost 2 bases and J lost 6; bases outside the gene matches: 5. CDR3 nucleotide sequence: TGCGCCAGCAGTCAACCTGGGACAGGGCGCGAGCAGTACTTC. Translated: CASSQPGTGREQYF.

This clone has just a few counts. The rearrangement links TRBV15 to TRBJ2-2; TRBD2 aligns across 13 bases. The CDR3 has 21 residues. Germline CDR1 reads LNHNV; CDR2 reads YYDKDF (reference sequence). V lost 4 bases to trimming and J lost 3 bases; unmatched junction nucleotides: 17. The CDR3 loop reads CATSTSILGTSGTTDTGELFF. The CDR3 region has the DNA TGTGCCACCAGCACATCCATCCTCGGGACTAGCGGGACCACTGACACCGGGGAGCTGTTTTTT.

V is TRBV11-2 and J is TRBJ2-4, with no clear D. The CDR3 length is 17 residues. V shed 4 bases and J shed 0 bases, with 16 bases lying between them. Per the germline V gene, CDR1 is SGHAT and CDR2 is FQNNGV. The CDR3 sequence is CASSSLHITLAKNIQYF. CDR3 bases: TGTGCCAGCAGCTCCCTGCACATCACCCTAGCCAAAAACATTCAGTACTTC.

The J gene is TRBJ2-5, the V gene TRBV2; D uncertain. In germline, CDR1 is SNHLY, CDR2 FYNNEI. The CDR3 consists of 15 residues. Trimming left V 2 bases short and J 2 bases short, with 12 bases between. The CDR3 nucleotides are TGTGCCAGCAGTGAAATAGCCGTACAACAAGAGACCCAGTACTTC. Amino acids: CASSEIAVQQETQYF.

The chain is built from TRBV5-1 and TRBJ2-3; 7 nucleotides align to TRBD1. The germline gives CDR1 SGHRS, CDR2 YFSETQ. V dropped 0 bases and J dropped 2; count of bases not matched to a gene: 3. This CDR3 has 15 residues. CDR3 loop: CASSLGGTDTDTQYF. The CDR3 DNA follows: TGCGCCAGCAGCTTGGGGGGGACAGACACAGATACGCAGTATTTT.

The chain uses TRBV11-2 and TRBJ2-1; weak D call: TRBD1 (6 bases). The CDR3 sequence is 15 residues long. The germline V gene has CDR1 SGHAT and CDR2 FQNNGV. Deletions cut 1 base from V and 2 bases from J, with 9 bases between. The CDR3 reads CASSLGGTTYNEQFF. CDR3 nucleotides: TGTGCCAGCAGCTTAGGAGGGACAACCTACAATGAGCAGTTCTTC.

The J gene is TRBJ1-5, the V gene TRBV2, with D perhaps TRBD1 (5 bases). Germline assignment: CDR1 SNHLY and CDR2 FYNNEI. V shed 3 bases and J shed 0 bases, with 12 bases lying between them. There are 16 residues in the CDR3. As DNA, the CDR3 is TGTGCCAGCAGTGAGGAGGGGTCCTTTAGCAATCAGCCCCAGCATTTT. Translating gives CASSEEGSFSNQPQHF.

This chain joins TRBV5-1 and TRBJ1-4; TRBD1 agrees at 7 bases. Germline CDR1 reads SGHRS; CDR2 reads YFSETQ. Trimming cost V 4 bases and J 6 bases; bases outside gene matches: 9. This CDR3 is built from 15 residues. CDR3 residues: CASSLGQANYEKLFF. In DNA form, the CDR3 reads TGCGCCAGCAGCCTAGGACAGGCCAACTATGAAAAACTGTTTTTT.

In this sample, this clone turned up a few times. The J gene is TRBJ2-1, the V gene TRBV7-8; 10 bases line up with TRBD2. The CDR3 has 17 amino acids. Germline V CDR1 and CDR2: SGHVS, FQNEAQ. V gave up 2 bases and J gave up 1 base; unmatched junction bases: 5. CDR3 nucleotides: TGTGCCAGCAGCTTACTAGCGGGAGCGGGGTCCTACAATGAGCAGTTCTTC. Amino acid sequence: CASSLLAGAGSYNEQFF.

This clone was seen once. CDR3 DNA sequence: TGTGCCAGCAGTCATAGGGGGCTCCACGAGCAGTACTTC. Translation gives CASSHRGLHEQYF. The chain links TRBV6-5 to TRBJ2-7; TRBD1 aligns across 7 bases. The V segment lost 5 bases and the J segment 5 bases; nucleotides outside the gene matches: 6. The length of the CDR3 is 13 residues. The germline CDR1 and CDR2 sequences are MNHEY and SVGAGI.

As regards this clone: An end of the junction does not agree with germline; a read error may underlie this. This chain connects TRBV18 to TRBJ2-2, with 9 bases identical to TRBD2. The CDR3 runs 19 residues. CDR1 is KGHSH and CDR2 is LQKENI in the germline V gene. The CDR3 DNA is TGTGCCAGCTCACCTAGGGTAGCGGGAGAACCGACGAACGCCGGGGAGCTGTTTTTT. Protein sequence: CASSPRVAGEPTNAGELFF. Complete variable domain (other parts from reference TRBV18 and TRBJ2-2): NAGVMQNPRHLVRRRGQEARLRCSPMKGHSHVYWYRQLPEEGLKFMVYLQKENIIDESGMPKERFSAEFPKEGPSILRIQQVVRGDSAAYFCASSPRVAGEPTNAGELFFGEGSRLTVL.

The J gene is TRBJ2-1, the V gene TRBV2, with 9 positions matching TRBD2. The CDR3 spans 15 residues. V lost 5 bases to trimming and J lost 6 bases; unmatched junction nucleotides: 8. Germline values: CDR1 SNHLY, CDR2 FYNNEI. CDR3 sequence: CASSNPGTSLNEQFF. The CDR3 region has the DNA TGTGCCAGCAGTAACCCCGGGACTAGCCTCAATGAGCAGTTCTTC. The full variable domain, its missing parts supplied by reference TRBV2 and TRBJ2-1, is EPEVTQTPSHQVTQMGQEVILRCVPISNHLYFYWYRQILGQKVEFLVSFYNNEISEKSEIFDDQFSVERPDGSNFTLKIRSTKLEDSAMYFCASSNPGTSLNEQFFGPGTRLTVL.